This TCR delta chain was identified in a study of Vδ1+ human thymocytes. Remarks on this clone: Its antigen is not identified. Other DNA sequences from this sample encode an identical CDR3 as well.

Findings and limits, study-wide: Unlike peripheral blood Vdelta1+ controls, thymic delta-chain sequences included approximately 21% Vdelta2 and few Vdelta3. Thymic TRG and TRD repertoires appeared highly polyclonal.

Thymocytes were sorted as CD3+ TCRVdelta1+ TCRVdelta2- after alphabeta T cell depletion. Purity of the sorted Vdelta1+ thymocytes ranged from roughly 98% to 99.6%. The template was reverse-transcribed extracted RNA. Pooled V-gene forward primers with one constant-region reverse primer generated the CDR3 amplicons by multiplex PCR. TCRdb called clones anew from the multiplex PCR reads with CATT. The table shows under 85,000 delta-chain clones, with around 35% occurring only once. The CDR3 is 19 amino acids. From germline, CDR1 is TSWWSYY and CDR2 QGS. Trimming cost V 4 bases and J 0 bases; bases outside gene matches: 16.

The chain employs TRDV1 and TRDJ1, with 8 bases fitting TRDD3. This receptor was identified in a boy under two years old who had congenital heart surgery. Input material: Vdelta1+ gamma-delta thymocytes from the thymus. The sample's subset: FACS-sorted CD3+ TCRalphabeta- TCRVdelta1+ TCRVdelta2- thymocytes. CDR3 sequence: CALGGFHPGIQVDTDKLIF. In nucleotides, the CDR3 is TGTGCTCTTGGGGGTTTCCACCCGGGGATACAGGTGGACACCGATAAACTCATCTTT.